This T cell receptor (beta chain) was sequenced for a study of cytotoxic CD8 clonotypes in ibrutinib-treated CLL. As for the study in general: Researchers reported 11 relapsed/refractory and some 14 treatment-naive patients, roughly 18 of them IGHV unmutated. Once patients had received a median about eleven months of treatment, range 6 to 36, response samples were obtained.

Regarding the study as a whole: Once treatment began, public clonotypes, which were uncommon, contracted or stayed stable. Clonality went up at the time of ibrutinib response, stayed stable in sustained remission, and later dropped back toward its baseline level at progression.

Trimming took 10 bases from V and 5 from J; bases not matched to a gene: 12. Germline CDR1 is SNHLY and CDR2 is FYNNEI. CDR3 size: 14 residues. Comment on this clone: The target antigen is unknown.

TCRdb's copy holds only in-frame clones and misses some; the assay was immunoSEQ multiplex PCR. Of about 40,000 clones in the sample, just over 70% were seen once. The chain employs TRBV2 and TRBJ2-5; the match to TRBD1 covers 8 bases. The source of this sequence is a human donor with chronic lymphocytic leukemia. The sample in question was PBMCs, obtained at disease progression, from a patient treated with ibrutinib. CDR3 region: CAMQPTGVWETQYF. For the CDR3, the DNA is TGTGCCATGCAACCGACAGGGGTGTGGGAGACCCAGTACTTC.